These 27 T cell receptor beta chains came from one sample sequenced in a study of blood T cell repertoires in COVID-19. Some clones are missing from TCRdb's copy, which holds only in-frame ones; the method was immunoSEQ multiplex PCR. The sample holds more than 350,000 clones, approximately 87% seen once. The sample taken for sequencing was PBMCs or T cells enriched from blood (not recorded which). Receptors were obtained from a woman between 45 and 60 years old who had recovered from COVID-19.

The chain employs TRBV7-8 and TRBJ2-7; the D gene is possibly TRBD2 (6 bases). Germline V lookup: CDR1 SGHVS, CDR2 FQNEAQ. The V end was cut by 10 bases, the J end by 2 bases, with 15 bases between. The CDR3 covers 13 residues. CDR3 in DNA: TGTGCCACCAGATCCGGAGGGGCCTACGAGCAGTACTTC. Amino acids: CATRSGGAYEQYF.

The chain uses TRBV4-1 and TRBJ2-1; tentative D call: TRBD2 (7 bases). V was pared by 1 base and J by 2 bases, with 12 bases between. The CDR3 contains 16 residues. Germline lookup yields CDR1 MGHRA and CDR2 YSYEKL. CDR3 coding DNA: TGCGCCAGCAGCCAAGGGGAGGGGACAACCTACAATGAGCAGTTCTTC. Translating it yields CASSQGEGTTYNEQFF.

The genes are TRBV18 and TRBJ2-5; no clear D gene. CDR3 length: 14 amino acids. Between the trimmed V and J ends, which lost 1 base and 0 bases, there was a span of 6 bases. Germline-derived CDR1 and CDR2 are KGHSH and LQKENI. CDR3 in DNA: TGTGCCAGCTCACCACTCTTAGACCAAGAGACCCAGTACTTC. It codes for CASSPLLDQETQYF.

The CDR3 coding sequence is TGTGCCAGCACCGGACTAGCGGGGAACACCGGGGAGCTGTTTTTT. Its translation is CASTGLAGNTGELFF. The chain recombines TRBV3-1 (or the pseudogene TRBV3-2) with TRBJ2-2; 11 bases align to TRBD2. The junction had 2 bases not matched to a gene; V was cut back by 7 bases and J by 1 base. Germline V CDR1 and CDR2: LGHDT, YNNKEL (reference sequence). This CDR3 is 15 amino acids long.

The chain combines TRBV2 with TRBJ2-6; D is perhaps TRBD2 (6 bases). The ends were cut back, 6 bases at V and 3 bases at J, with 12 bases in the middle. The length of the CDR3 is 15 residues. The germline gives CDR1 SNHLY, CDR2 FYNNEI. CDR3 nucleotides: TGTGCCAGCAGCCTCTTCGGGGGTGGGGCCAACGTCCTGACTTTC. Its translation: CASSLFGGGANVLTF.

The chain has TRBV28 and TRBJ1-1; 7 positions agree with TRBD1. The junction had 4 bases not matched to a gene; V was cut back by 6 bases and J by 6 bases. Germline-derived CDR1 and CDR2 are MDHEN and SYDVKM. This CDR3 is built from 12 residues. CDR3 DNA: TGTGCCAGCAGCCCACAGGGGTCTGAAGCTTTCTTT. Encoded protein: CASSPQGSEAFF.

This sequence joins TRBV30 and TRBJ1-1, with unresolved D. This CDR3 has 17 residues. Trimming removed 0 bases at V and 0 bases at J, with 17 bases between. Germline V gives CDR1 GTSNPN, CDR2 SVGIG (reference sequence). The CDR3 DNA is TGTGCCTGGAGTGTGGGCGGGGATTGGCGGATGAACACTGAAGCTTTCTTT. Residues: CAWSVGGDWRMNTEAFF. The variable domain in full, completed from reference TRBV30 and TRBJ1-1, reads SQTIHQWPATLVQPVGSPLSLECTVEGTSNPNLYWYRQAAGRGLQLLFYSVGIGQISSEVPQNLSASRPQDRQFILSSKKLLLSDSGFYLCAWSVGGDWRMNTEAFFGQGTRLTVV.

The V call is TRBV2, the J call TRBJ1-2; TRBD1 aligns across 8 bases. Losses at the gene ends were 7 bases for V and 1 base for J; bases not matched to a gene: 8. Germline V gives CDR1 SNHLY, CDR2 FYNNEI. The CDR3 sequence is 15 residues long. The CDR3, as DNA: TGTGCCAGCAATGCCGGACAGGGTGGTAACTATGGCTACACCTTC. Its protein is CASNAGQGGNYGYTF. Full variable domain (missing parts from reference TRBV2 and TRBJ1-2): EPEVTQTPSHQVTQMGQEVILRCVPISNHLYFYWYRQILGQKVEFLVSFYNNEISEKSEIFDDQFSVERPDGSNFTLKIRSTKLEDSAMYFCASNAGQGGNYGYTFGSGTRLTVV.

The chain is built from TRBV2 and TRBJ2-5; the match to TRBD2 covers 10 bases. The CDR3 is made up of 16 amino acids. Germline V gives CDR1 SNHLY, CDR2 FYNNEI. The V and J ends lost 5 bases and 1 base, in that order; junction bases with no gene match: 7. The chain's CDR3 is CASSYSSGGLQETQYF. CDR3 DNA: TGTGCCAGCAGTTATTCTAGCGGGGGACTCCAAGAGACCCAGTACTTC.

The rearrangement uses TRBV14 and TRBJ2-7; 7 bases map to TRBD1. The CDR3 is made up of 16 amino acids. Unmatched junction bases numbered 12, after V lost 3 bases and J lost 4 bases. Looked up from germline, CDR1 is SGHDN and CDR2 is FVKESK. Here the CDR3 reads CASSQAAGQATYEQYF. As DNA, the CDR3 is TGTGCCAGCAGCCAGGCCGCAGGACAGGCAACTTACGAGCAGTACTTC.

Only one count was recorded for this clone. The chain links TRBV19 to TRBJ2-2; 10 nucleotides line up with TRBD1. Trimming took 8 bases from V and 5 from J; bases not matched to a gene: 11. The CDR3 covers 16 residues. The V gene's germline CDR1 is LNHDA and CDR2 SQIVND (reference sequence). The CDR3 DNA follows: TGTGCCAGTGGGGGACAGGGGAAGATAAGGACCGGGGAGCTGTTTTTT. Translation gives CASGGQGKIRTGELFF.

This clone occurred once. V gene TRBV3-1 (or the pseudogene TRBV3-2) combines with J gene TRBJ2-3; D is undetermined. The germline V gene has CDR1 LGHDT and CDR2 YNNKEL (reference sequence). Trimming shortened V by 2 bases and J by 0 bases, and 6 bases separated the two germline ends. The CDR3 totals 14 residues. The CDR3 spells CASSQQASTDTQYF. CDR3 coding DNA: TGTGCCAGCAGCCAACAGGCTAGCACAGATACGCAGTATTTT.

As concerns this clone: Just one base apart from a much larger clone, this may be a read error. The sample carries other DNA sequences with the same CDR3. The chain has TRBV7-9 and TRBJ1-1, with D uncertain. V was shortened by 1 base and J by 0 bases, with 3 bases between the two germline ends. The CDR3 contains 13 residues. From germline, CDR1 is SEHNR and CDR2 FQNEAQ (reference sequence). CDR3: CASSLDMNTEAFF. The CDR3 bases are TGTGCCAGCAGCTTAGACATGAACACTGAAGCTTTCTTT.

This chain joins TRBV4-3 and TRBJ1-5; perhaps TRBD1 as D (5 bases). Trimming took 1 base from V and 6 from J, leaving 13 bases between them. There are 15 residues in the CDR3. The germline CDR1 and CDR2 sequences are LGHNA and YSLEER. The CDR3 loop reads CASSQGQWEGQPQHF. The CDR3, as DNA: TGCGCCAGCAGCCAAGGACAGTGGGAAGGTCAGCCCCAGCATTTT.

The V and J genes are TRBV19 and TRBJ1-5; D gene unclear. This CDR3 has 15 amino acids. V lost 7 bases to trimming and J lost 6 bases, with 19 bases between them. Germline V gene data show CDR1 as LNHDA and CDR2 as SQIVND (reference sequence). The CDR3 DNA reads TGTGCCAGTACCACCCGGGAGGGTGGAGGTCAGCCCCAGCATTTT. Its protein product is CASTTREGGGQPQHF.

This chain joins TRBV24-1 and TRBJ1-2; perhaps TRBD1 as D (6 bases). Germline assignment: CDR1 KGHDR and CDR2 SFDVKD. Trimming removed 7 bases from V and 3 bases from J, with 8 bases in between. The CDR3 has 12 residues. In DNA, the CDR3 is TGTGCCACCAGGGCAGGGGACTATGGCTACACCTTC. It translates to CATRAGDYGYTF.

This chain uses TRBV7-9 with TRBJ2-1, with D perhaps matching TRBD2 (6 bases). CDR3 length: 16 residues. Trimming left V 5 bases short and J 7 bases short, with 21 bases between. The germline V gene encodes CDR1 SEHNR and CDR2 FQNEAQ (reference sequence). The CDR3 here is CASSNERGGRGNEQFF. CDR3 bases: TGTGCCAGCAGCAACGAGAGGGGCGGCCGGGGGAATGAGCAGTTCTTC. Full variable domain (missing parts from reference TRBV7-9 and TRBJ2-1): DTGVSQNPRHKITKRGQNVTFRCDPISEHNRLYWYRQTLGQGPEFLTYFQNEAQLEKSRLLSDRFSAERPKGSFSTLEIQRTEQGDSAMYLCASSNERGGRGNEQFFGPGTRLTVL.

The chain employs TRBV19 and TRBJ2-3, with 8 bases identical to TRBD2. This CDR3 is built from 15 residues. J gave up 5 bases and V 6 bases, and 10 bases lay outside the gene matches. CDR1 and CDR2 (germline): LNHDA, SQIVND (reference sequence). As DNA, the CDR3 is TGTGCCAGTAGCACCGGGGGGGCCTTTGAAGATACGCAGTATTTT. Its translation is CASSTGGAFEDTQYF.

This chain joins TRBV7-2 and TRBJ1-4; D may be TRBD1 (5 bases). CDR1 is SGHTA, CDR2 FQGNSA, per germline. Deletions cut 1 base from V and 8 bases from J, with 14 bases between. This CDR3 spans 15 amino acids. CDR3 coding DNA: TGTGCCAGCAGCTTAGTTGCAGGGATACGAGAAAAACTGTTTTTT. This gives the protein CASSLVAGIREKLFF.

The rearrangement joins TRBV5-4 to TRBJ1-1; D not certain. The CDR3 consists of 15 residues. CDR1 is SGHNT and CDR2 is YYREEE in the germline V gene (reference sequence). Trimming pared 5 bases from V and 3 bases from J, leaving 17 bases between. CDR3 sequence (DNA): TGTGCCAGCAGAGTAACCAGCAACAGAGACACTGAAGCTTTCTTT. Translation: CASRVTSNRDTEAFF. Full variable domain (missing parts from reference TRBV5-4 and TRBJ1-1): ETGVTQSPTHLIKTRGQQVTLRCSSQSGHNTVSWYQQALGQGPQFIFQYYREEENGRGNFPPRFSGLQFPNYSSELNVNALELDDSALYLCASRVTSNRDTEAFFGQGTRLTVV.

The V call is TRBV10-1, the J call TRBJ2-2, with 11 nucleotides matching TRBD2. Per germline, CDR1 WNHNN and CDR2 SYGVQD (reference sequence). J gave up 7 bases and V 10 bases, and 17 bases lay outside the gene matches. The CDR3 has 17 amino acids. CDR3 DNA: TGCGCCACCATTGGACTAGCGGGCCAGGGGGGTTACGGGGAGCTGTTTTTT. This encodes CATIGLAGQGGYGELFF.

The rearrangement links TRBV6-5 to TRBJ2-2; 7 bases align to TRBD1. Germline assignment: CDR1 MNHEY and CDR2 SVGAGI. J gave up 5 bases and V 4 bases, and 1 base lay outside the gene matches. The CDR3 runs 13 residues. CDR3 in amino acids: CASSSGGTGELFF. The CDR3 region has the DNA TGTGCCAGCAGTTCAGGGGGAACCGGGGAGCTGTTTTTT.

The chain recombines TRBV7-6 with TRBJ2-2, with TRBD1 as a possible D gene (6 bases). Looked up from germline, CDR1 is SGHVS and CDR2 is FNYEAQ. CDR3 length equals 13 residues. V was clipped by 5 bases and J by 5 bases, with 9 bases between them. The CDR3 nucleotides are TGTGCCAGCAGCCCCGACAGGACCGGGGAGCTGTTTTTT. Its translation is CASSPDRTGELFF.

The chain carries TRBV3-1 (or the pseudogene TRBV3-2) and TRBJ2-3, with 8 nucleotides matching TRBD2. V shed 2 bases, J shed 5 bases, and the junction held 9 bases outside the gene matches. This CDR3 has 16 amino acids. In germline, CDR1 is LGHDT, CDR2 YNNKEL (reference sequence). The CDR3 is CASSQLRGELGDTQYF. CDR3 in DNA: TGTGCCAGCAGCCAACTGCGGGGGGAATTGGGAGATACGCAGTATTTT.

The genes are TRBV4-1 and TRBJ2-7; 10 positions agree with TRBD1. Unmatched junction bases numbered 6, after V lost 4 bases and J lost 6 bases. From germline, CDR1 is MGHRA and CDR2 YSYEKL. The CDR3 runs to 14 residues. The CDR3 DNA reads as TGCGCCAGCAGCCTTTCGGGGACAGGGGTCGAGCAGTACTTC. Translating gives CASSLSGTGVEQYF.

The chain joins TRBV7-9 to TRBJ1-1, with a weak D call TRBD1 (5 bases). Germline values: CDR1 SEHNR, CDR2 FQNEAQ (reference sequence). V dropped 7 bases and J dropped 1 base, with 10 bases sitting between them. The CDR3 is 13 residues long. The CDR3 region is CASNPTENTEAFF. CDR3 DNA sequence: TGTGCCAGCAACCCGACAGAGAACACTGAAGCTTTCTTT.

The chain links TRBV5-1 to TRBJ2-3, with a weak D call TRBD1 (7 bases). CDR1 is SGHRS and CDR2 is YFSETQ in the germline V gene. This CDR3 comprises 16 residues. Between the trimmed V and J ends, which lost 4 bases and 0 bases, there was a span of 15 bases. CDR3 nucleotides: TGCGCCAGCAGCAGGGAGGACAGGCCCAGCACAGATACGCAGTATTTT. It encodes CASSREDRPSTDTQYF.